The 22 T cell receptor beta chains reported below all come from one sample, sequenced in a study of shared clonotypes between healthy human individuals. Data came from immunoSEQ multiplex PCR; TCRdb stores just in-frame clones and leaves some out. The table lists 2.3 million or so clones, 80% to 95% of them singletons. Sequencing input: naive CD4+ T cells from PBMCs. Described subset: CD45RA+ positively selected. The receptors were gathered from a man younger than 35 in good health. Some clones in this sample may be carry-over from other donors' samples.

Details on this clone: A read error is possible here, since a much larger clone lies one base away. Other DNA sequences within the sample encode an identical CDR3. This chain uses TRBV5-1 with TRBJ1-1; D is uncertain. CDR3 length: 13 amino acids. Trimming shortened V by 2 bases and J by 1 base, and 6 bases separated the two germline ends. Germline assignment: CDR1 SGHRS and CDR2 YFSETQ. The CDR3 is CASSFAGNTEAFF. CDR3 in DNA: TGCGCCAGCAGCTTCGCAGGGAACACTGAAGCTTTCTTT.

The rearrangement links TRBV4-1 to TRBJ2-3, with D unclear. This CDR3 has 15 residues. The germline V gene has CDR1 MGHRA and CDR2 YSYEKL. Between the trimmed V and J ends, which lost 4 bases and 0 bases, there was a span of 11 bases. The CDR3 sequence: CASSLQRTSTDTQYF. CDR3 sequence (DNA): TGCGCCAGCAGCCTCCAGCGCACCAGCACAGATACGCAGTATTTT.

The chain recombines TRBV18 with TRBJ1-4; 8 nucleotides line up with TRBD1. V shed 1 base, J shed 5 bases, and the junction held 6 bases outside the gene matches. CDR1 KGHSH and CDR2 LQKENI come from the germline V gene. The CDR3 runs to 16 residues. CDR3 sequence reads: CASSPQRTGINEKLFF. In DNA form, the CDR3 reads TGTGCCAGCTCACCACAAAGGACAGGGATAAATGAAAAACTGTTTTTT.

The genes are TRBV19 and TRBJ2-1, with D uncertain. Germline V lookup: CDR1 LNHDA, CDR2 SQIVND (reference sequence). Trimming took 4 bases from V and 1 from J, leaving 8 bases between them. This CDR3 spans 14 amino acids. The DNA of the CDR3 is TGTGCCAGTAGTAAGGCAACTTCCTACAATGAGCAGTTCTTC. Its translation is CASSKATSYNEQFF.

This chain connects TRBV7-8 to TRBJ2-6; D unclear. Per germline, CDR1 SGHVS and CDR2 FQNEAQ. Trimming took 4 bases from V and 5 from J, leaving 21 bases between them. CDR3 length: 18 residues. For the CDR3, the DNA is TGTGCCAGCAGCTATCTGATGTACCCACAAAGTCGGGCCAACGTCCTGACTTTC. Amino acid sequence: CASSYLMYPQSRANVLTF.

The chain couples TRBV14 to TRBJ1-3; D not resolved. V lost 2 bases, J lost 7 bases, and 15 bases lay in between. CDR3 length: 15 amino acids. The germline V gene encodes CDR1 SGHDN and CDR2 FVKESK. This chain's CDR3 is CASSQPSGFWNTIYF. For the CDR3, the DNA is TGTGCCAGCAGCCAACCATCGGGTTTTTGGAACACCATATATTTT.

The chain employs TRBV27 and TRBJ2-2; tentatively, D is TRBD1 or TRBD2 (5 bases each). From germline, CDR1 is MNHEY and CDR2 SMNVEV (reference sequence). The CDR3 loop spans 15 amino acids. The V and J ends lost 6 bases and 6 bases respectively, with 17 bases between them. CDR3 sequence (DNA): TGTGCCAGCAGACTCAGGGAGTCGGGGTCCGGGGAGCTGTTTTTT. Translated, it gives CASRLRESGSGELFF.

V gene TRBV11-2 combines with J gene TRBJ2-5; D might be TRBD2 (5 bases). This CDR3 region has 13 residues. Trimming removed 3 bases at V and 5 bases at J, with 10 bases between. CDR1 and CDR2 from the germline V gene are SGHAT and FQNNGV. The CDR3 coding sequence is TGTGCCAGCAGCTTCGGCGGACTGGAGACCCAGTACTTC. Protein sequence: CASSFGGLETQYF. Full variable domain (remainder filled in from reference TRBV11-2 and TRBJ2-5): EAGVAQSPRYKIIEKRQSVAFWCNPISGHATLYWYQQILGQGPKLLIQFQNNGVVDDSQLPKDRFSAERLKGVDSTLKIQPAKLEDSAVYLCASSFGGLETQYFGPGTRLLVL.

The chain joins TRBV18 to TRBJ2-7, with TRBD2 matching 8 bases. The CDR3 has 15 residues. CDR1 is KGHSH, CDR2 LQKENI, per germline. The V segment lost 6 bases and the J segment 3 bases; nucleotides outside the gene matches: 10. The CDR3 coding sequence is TGTGCCAGCTCCCCAGCGGGAGCGGCAATCTACGAGCAGTACTTC. Its translation is CASSPAGAAIYEQYF.

This rearrangement joins TRBV5-4 to TRBJ2-4; either TRBD1 or TRBD2 may supply D (6 bases each). This CDR3 is built from 14 residues. Trimming removed 4 bases from V and 5 bases from J, with 13 bases in between. Germline CDR1 is SGHNT and CDR2 is YYREEE (reference sequence). Here the CDR3 DNA reads TGTGCCAGCAGCGGGGGCGGGGTGGAAAACATTCAGTACTTC. Translation gives CASSGGGVENIQYF.

This rearrangement joins TRBV10-3 to TRBJ2-2; possibly TRBD1 for D (6 bases). The CDR3 sequence is 15 residues long. The germline CDR1 and CDR2 sequences are ENHRY and SYGVKD. The V and J ends lost 3 bases and 0 bases respectively, with 8 bases between them. CDR3 in amino acids: CAISDRGSNTGELFF. The CDR3 DNA reads as TGTGCCATCAGTGACAGGGGTTCGAACACCGGGGAGCTGTTTTTT.

The gene calls are TRBV5-1 and TRBJ1-2; weak D call: TRBD1 (5 bases). CDR3 size: 13 residues. Looked up from germline, CDR1 is SGHRS and CDR2 is YFSETQ. V dropped 7 bases and J dropped 7 bases, with 17 bases sitting between them. CDR3: CASRRDGLGGYTF. The CDR3 DNA reads as TGCGCCAGCCGACGGGACGGGCTGGGTGGCTACACCTTC.

The rearrangement joins TRBV5-1 to TRBJ2-1; 10 bases are shared with TRBD2. CDR1 is SGHRS and CDR2 is YFSETQ in the germline V gene. The CDR3 has 17 residues. Unmatched junction bases numbered 8, after V lost 3 bases and J lost 2 bases. The CDR3 DNA reads TGCGCCAGCAGCTGGCGGGCTAGCGGGAGAGCCTACAATGAGCAGTTCTTC. Translating it yields CASSWRASGRAYNEQFF.

The chain employs TRBV19 and TRBJ1-5; D is unresolved. CDR3 size: 16 residues. CDR1 is LNHDA and CDR2 is SQIVND in the germline V gene (reference sequence). Trimming left V 5 bases short and J 1 base short, with 15 bases between. CDR3 DNA sequence: TGTGCCAGTAGTCCGCGAGGGTTAAGGAGCAATCAGCCCCAGCATTTT. Translation gives CASSPRGLRSNQPQHF.

This clone was picked up one time. The chain recombines TRBV11-2 with TRBJ2-1; 7 bases are shared with TRBD2. Per germline, CDR1 SGHAT and CDR2 FQNNGV. The CDR3 spans 15 residues. V trimming: 5 bases; J trimming: 3 bases; junction bases outside the gene matches: 7. CDR3 DNA: TGTGCCAGCAGCCCCTACAGCGGGAACTACAATGAGCAGTTCTTC. This sequence encodes CASSPYSGNYNEQFF.

The chain has TRBV6-1 and TRBJ1-4; weak D call: TRBD1 (5 bases). The CDR3 length is 15 residues. Germline lookup yields CDR1 MNHNS and CDR2 SASEGT. V was trimmed by 7 bases and J by 5 bases, leaving 17 bases between them. The CDR3 DNA follows: TGTGCCAGCACCCACACTTCGGGGCCCAATGAAAAACTGTTTTTT. As protein: CASTHTSGPNEKLFF.

This sequence joins TRBV5-1 and TRBJ2-7; TRBD1 matches at 8 bases. CDR1 and CDR2 (germline): SGHRS, YFSETQ. V shed 4 bases and J 4 bases; nucleotides not matched to a gene: 16. This CDR3 has 17 amino acids. The CDR3 here is CASSPSRQGRIPYEQYF. The CDR3 DNA is TGCGCCAGCAGCCCGTCTCGACAGGGGCGTATCCCTTACGAGCAGTACTTC. Full variable domain (remainder filled in from reference TRBV5-1 and TRBJ2-7): KAGVTQTPRYLIKTRGQQVTLSCSPISGHRSVSWYQQTPGQGLQFLFEYFSETQRNKGNFPGRFSGRQFSNSRSEMNVSTLELGDSALYLCASSPSRQGRIPYEQYFGPGTRLTVT.

A note on this clone: This specimen includes other DNA sequences encoding the same CDR3. This chain joins TRBV6-5 and TRBJ2-5, with a tentative D call TRBD2 (6 bases). Germline CDR1 is MNHEY and CDR2 is SVGAGI. The CDR3 runs to 15 residues. Trimming removed 2 bases at V and 5 bases at J, with 15 bases between. Here the CDR3 reads CASSYGRGLGETQYF. CDR3 DNA: TGTGCCAGCAGTTACGGTCGGGGGTTGGGGGAGACCCAGTACTTC.

This chain uses TRBV6-6 with TRBJ2-7; weak D call: TRBD2 (6 bases). The V end was cut by 2 bases, the J end by 2 bases, with 10 bases between. The CDR3 has 14 residues. Germline CDR1 reads MNHNY; CDR2 reads SVGAGI (reference sequence). CDR3 sequence reads: CASSYRAGTYEQYF. CDR3 coding DNA: TGTGCCAGCAGTTACCGTGCGGGGACCTACGAGCAGTACTTC.

This sequence joins TRBV5-1 and TRBJ2-3, with D perhaps TRBD2 (6 bases). Trimming cost V 4 bases and J 6 bases, with 18 bases left between them. CDR1 is SGHRS, CDR2 YFSETQ, per germline. The CDR3 covers 15 residues. CDR3 bases: TGCGCCAGCAGCGAGCGGGTCACGATGGCGGATACGCAGTATTTT. Translating it yields CASSERVTMADTQYF.

The sample holds one count of this clone. The gene calls are TRBV4-1 and TRBJ2-1; D uncertain. Looked up from germline, CDR1 is MGHRA and CDR2 is YSYEKL. This CDR3 contains 16 residues. Trimming took off 0 bases at V and 0 bases at J, with 9 bases between the two ends. CDR3 in DNA: TGCGCCAGCAGCCAAGATCCCCTGAGCTCCTACAATGAGCAGTTCTTC. It specifies CASSQDPLSSYNEQFF.

V and J are TRBV29-1 and TRBJ1-3; tentatively, D is TRBD1 (6 bases). Trimming stripped 2 bases from V and 0 bases from J, with 8 bases between. This CDR3 is 14 amino acids long. Germline lookup yields CDR1 SQVTM and CDR2 ANQGSEA. Here the CDR3 DNA reads TGCAGCGTTGAACAGGGGTTCTCTGGAAACACCATATATTTT. Protein: CSVEQGFSGNTIYF. Full variable domain (outside the CDR3, taken from reference TRBV29-1 and TRBJ1-3): SAVISQKPSRDICQRGTSLTIQCQVDSQVTMMFWYRQQPGQSLTLIATANQGSEATYESGFVIDKFPISRPNLTFSTLTVSNMSPEDSSIYLCSVEQGFSGNTIYFGEGSWLTVV.